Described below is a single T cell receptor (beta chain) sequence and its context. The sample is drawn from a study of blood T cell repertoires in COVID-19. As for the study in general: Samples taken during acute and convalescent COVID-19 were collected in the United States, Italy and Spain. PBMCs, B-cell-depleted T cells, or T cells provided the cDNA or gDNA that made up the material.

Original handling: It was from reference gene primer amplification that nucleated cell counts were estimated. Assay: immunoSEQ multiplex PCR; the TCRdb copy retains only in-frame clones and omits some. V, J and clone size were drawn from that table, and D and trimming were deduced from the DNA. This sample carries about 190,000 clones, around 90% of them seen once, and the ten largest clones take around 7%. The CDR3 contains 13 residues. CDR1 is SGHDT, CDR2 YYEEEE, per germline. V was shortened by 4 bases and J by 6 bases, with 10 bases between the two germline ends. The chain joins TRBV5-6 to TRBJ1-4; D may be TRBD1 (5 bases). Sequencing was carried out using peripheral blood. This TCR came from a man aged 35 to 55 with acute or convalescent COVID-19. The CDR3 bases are TGTGCCAGCAGCCTACGGGGGGATGAAAAACTGTTTTTT. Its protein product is CASSLRGDEKLFF.